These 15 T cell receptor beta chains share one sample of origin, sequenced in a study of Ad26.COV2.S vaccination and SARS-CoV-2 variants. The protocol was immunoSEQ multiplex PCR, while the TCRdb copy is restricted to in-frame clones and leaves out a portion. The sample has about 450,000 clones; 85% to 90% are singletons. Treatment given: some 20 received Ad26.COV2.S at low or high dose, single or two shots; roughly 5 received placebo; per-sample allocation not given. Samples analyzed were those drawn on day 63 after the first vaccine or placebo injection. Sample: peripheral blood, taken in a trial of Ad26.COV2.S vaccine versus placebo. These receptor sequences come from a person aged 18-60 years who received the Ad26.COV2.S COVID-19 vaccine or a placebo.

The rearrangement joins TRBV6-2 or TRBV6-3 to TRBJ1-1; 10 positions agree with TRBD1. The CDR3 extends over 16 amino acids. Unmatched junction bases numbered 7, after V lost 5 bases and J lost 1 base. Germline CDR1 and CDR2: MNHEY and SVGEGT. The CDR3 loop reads CASSRGTGVSNTEAFF. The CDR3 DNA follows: TGTGCCAGCAGTCGCGGGACAGGGGTATCGAACACTGAAGCTTTCTTT.

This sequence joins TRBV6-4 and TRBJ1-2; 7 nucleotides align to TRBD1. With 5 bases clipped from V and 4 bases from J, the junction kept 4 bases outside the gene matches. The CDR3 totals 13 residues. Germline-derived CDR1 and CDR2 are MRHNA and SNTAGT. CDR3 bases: TGTGCCAGCAGTCCTACAGGGGTCTATGGCTACACCTTC. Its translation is CASSPTGVYGYTF.

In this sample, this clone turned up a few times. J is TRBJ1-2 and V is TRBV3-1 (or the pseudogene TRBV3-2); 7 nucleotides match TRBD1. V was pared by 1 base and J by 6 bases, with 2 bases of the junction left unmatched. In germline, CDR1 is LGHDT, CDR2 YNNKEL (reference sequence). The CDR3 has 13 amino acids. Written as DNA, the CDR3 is TGTGCCAGCAGCCAAGCAGGGGGTGATGGCTACACCTTC. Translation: CASSQAGGDGYTF.

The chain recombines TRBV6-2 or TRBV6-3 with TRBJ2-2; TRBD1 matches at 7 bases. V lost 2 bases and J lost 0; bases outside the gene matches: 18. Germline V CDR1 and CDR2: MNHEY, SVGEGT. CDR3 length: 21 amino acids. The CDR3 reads CASSYESPGTETFANTGELFF. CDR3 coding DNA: TGTGCCAGCAGTTACGAATCGCCCGGGACAGAAACATTCGCGAACACCGGGGAGCTGTTTTTT.

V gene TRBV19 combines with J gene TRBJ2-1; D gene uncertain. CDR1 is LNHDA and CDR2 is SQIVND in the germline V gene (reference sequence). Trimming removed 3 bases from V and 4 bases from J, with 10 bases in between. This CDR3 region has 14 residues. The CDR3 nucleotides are TGTGCCAGTAGTATTGCAGTGGGATACAATGAGCAGTTCTTC. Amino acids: CASSIAVGYNEQFF.

The CDR3 nucleotides read TGTGCCAGCAGCCCACCGATCTCCCTCACAGATACGCAGTATTTT. Translated: CASSPPISLTDTQYF. This chain connects TRBV7-9 to TRBJ2-3; D unresolved. V was clipped by 5 bases and J by 2 bases, with 14 bases between them. The CDR3 is 15 amino acids. Germline assignment: CDR1 SEHNR and CDR2 FQNEAQ (reference sequence).

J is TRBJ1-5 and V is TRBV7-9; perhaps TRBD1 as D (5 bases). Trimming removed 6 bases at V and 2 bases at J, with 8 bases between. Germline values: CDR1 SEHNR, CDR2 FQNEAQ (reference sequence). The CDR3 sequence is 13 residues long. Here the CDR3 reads CASSWDRNQPQHF. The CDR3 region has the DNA TGTGCCAGCAGTTGGGACCGCAATCAGCCCCAGCATTTT. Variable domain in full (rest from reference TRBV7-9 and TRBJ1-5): DTGVSQNPRHKITKRGQNVTFRCDPISEHNRLYWYRQTLGQGPEFLTYFQNEAQLEKSRLLSDRFSAERPKGSFSTLEIQRTEQGDSAMYLCASSWDRNQPQHFGDGTRLSIL.

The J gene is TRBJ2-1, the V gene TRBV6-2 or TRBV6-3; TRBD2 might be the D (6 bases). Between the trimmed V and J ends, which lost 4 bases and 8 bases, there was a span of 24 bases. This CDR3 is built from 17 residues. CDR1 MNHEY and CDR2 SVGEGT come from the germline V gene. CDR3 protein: CASSSREKGISEYEQFF. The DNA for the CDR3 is TGTGCCAGCAGTTCCCGGGAGAAAGGGATTTCGGAATATGAGCAGTTCTTC.

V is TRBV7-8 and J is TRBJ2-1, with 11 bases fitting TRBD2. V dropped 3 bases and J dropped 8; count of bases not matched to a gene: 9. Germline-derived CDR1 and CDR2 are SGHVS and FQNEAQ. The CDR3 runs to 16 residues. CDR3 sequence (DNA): TGTGCCAGCAGCTTCCAACTAGCGGGAGTGAGCCATGAGCAGTTCTTC. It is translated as CASSFQLAGVSHEQFF. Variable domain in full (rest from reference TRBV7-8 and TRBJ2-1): GAGVSQSPRYKVAKRGQDVALRCDPISGHVSLFWYQQALGQGPEFLTYFQNEAQLDKSGLPSDRFFAERPEGSVSTLKIQRTQQEDSAVYLCASSFQLAGVSHEQFFGPGTRLTVL.

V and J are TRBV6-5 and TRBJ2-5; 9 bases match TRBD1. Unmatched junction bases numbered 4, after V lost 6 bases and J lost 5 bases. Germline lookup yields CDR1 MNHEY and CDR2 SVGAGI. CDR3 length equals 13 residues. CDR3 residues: CASRTGGAETQYF. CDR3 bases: TGTGCCAGCAGGACAGGGGGAGCTGAGACCCAGTACTTC.

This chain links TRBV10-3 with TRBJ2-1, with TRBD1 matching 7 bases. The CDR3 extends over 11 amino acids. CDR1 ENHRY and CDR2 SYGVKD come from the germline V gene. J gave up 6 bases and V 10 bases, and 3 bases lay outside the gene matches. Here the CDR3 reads CATRQGNEQFF. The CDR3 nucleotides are TGTGCCACGAGACAGGGCAATGAGCAGTTCTTC.

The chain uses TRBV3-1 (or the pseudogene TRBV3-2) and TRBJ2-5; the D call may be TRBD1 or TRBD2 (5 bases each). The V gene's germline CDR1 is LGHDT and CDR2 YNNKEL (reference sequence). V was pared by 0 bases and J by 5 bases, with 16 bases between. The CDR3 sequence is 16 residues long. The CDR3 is CASSQDLRDALETQYF. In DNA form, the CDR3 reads TGTGCCAGCAGCCAAGATCTCCGGGACGCACTGGAGACCCAGTACTTC.

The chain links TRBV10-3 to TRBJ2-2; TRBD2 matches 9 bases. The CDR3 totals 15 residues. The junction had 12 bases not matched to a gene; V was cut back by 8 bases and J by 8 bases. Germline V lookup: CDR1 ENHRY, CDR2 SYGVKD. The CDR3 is CAIEDSREGLGELFF. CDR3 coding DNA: TGTGCCATCGAAGATTCGCGGGAGGGCCTGGGGGAGCTGTTTTTT.

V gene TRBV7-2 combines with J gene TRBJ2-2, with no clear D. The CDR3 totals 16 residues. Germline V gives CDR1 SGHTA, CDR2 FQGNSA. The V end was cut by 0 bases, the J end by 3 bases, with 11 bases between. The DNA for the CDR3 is TGTGCCAGCAGCTTAGCTATCGGACCTTACACCGGGGAGCTGTTTTTT. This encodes CASSLAIGPYTGELFF. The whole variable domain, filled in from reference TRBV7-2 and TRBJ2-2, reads GAGVSQSPSNKVTEKGKDVELRCDPISGHTALYWYRQSLGQGLEFLIYFQGNSAPDKSGLPSDRFSAERTGGSVSTLTIQRTQQEDSAVYLCASSLAIGPYTGELFFGEGSRLTVL.

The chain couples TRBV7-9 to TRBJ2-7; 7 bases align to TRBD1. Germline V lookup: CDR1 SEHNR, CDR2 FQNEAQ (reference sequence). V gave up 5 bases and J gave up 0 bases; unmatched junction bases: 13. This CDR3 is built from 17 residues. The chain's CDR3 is CASSQPGQAESSYEQYV. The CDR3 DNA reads TGTGCCAGCAGCCAACCCGGACAGGCCGAGAGCTCCTACGAGCAGTACGTC.